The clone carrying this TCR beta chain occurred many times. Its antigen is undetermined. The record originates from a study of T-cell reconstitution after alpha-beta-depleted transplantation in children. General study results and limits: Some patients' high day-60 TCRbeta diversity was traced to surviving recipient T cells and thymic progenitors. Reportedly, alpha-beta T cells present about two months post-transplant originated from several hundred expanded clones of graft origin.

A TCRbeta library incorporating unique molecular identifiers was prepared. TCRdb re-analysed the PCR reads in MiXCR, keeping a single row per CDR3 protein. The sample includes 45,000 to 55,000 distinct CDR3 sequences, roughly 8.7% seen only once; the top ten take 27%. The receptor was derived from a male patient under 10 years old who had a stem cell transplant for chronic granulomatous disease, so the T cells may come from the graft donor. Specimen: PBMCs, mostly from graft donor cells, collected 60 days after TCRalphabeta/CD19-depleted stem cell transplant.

This chain's CDR3 is CASSFSGTPQETQYF. CDR3 coding DNA: TGTGCCAGCAGCTTTTCCGGGACACCTCAAGAGACCCAGTACTTC. This chain uses TRBV11-2 with TRBJ2-5, with a weak D call TRBD1 (6 bases). Germline V CDR1 and CDR2: SGHAT, FQNNGV. Trimming left V 3 bases short and J 2 bases short, with 13 bases between. The CDR3 extends over 15 amino acids.